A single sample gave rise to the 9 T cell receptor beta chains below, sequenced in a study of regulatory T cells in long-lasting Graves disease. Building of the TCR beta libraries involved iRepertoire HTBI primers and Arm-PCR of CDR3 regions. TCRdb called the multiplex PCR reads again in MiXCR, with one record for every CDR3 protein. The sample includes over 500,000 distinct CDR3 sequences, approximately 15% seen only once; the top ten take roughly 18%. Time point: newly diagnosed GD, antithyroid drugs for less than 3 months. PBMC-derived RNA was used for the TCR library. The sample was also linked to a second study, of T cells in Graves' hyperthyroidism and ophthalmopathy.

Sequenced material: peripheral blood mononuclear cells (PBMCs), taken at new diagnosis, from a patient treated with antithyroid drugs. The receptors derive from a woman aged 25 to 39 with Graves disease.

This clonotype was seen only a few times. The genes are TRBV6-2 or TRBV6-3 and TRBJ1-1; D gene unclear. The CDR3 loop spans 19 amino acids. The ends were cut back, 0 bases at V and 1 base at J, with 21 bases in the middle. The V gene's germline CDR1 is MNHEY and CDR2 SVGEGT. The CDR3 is CASSYSLTPRRWKNTEAFF. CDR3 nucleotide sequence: TGTGCCAGCAGTTACTCTTTAACCCCACGGCGGTGGAAGAACACTGAAGCTTTCTTT.

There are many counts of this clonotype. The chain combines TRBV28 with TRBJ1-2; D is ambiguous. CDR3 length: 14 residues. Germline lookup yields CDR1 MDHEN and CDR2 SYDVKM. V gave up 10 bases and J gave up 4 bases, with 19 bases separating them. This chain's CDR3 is CATQSKSVSYGYTF. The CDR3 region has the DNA TGTGCCACACAGAGCAAGTCTGTATCCTATGGCTACACCTTC.

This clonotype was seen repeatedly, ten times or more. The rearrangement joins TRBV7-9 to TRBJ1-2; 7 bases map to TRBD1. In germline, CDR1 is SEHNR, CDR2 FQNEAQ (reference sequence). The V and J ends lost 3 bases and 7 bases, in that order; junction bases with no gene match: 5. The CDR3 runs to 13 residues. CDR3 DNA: TGTGCCAGCAGCTTTCAGGGGGAAGCTGGCTACACCTTC. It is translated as CASSFQGEAGYTF.

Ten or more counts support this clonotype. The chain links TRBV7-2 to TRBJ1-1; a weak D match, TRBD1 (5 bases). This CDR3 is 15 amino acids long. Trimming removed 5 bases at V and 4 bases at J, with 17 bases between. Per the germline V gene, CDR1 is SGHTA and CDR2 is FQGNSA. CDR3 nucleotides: TGTGCCAGCAGCCACACGGTAGGGGTGCGCACTGAAGCTTTCTTT. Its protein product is CASSHTVGVRTEAFF.

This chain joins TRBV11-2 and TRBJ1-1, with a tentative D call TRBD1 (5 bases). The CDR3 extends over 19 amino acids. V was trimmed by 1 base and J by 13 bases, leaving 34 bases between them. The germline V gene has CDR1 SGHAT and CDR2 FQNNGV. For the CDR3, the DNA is TGTGCCAGCAGCTTAGTGAGATGGGGTGCGAGGGGCCTGAACACTGAGGGTTTCTTT. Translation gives CASSLVRWGARGLNTEGFF.

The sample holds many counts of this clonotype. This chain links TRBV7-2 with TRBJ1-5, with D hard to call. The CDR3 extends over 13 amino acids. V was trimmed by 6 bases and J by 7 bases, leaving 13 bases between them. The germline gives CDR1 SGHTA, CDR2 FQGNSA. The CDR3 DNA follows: TGTGCCAGCAGTCCCCTCTTACGACAGCCCCAGCATTTT. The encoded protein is CASSPLLRQPQHF.

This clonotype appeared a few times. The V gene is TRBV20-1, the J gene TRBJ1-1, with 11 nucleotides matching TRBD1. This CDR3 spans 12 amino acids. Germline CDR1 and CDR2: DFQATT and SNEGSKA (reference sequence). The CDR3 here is CIPDRGRDEAFF. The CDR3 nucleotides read TGCATCCCGGACAGGGGGCGAGATGAAGCTTTCTTT.

The CDR3 region has the DNA TGTGCCACTCAAAACAGCGTGAGTGAAGCTTTCTTT. Translation gives CATQNSVSEAFF. This rearrangement joins TRBV19 to TRBJ1-1; D not resolved. V lost 10 bases, J lost 7 bases, and 16 bases lay in between. Per the germline V gene, CDR1 is LNHDA and CDR2 is SQIVND (reference sequence). This CDR3 region has 12 residues.

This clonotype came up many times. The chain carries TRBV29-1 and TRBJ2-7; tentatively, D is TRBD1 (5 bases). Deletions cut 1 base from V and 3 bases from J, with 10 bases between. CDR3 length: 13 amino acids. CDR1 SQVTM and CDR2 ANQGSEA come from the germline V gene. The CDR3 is CSVEAEQDYEQYF. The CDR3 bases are TGCAGCGTTGAAGCCGAACAGGACTACGAGCAGTACTTC.